This entry is about one T cell receptor beta chain. As yet, its antigen is unknown. With no T cell sorting beforehand, total RNA was isolated from whole blood. The sample is drawn from a study of monozygotic twins with inflammatory bowel disease. Each CDR3 protein gets one entry in TCRdb, which reprocessed the 5' RACE reads and gives no DNA. The clone table shows about 110,000 distinct CDR3 sequences, with the ten largest holding over 10%. Overall study results and limits: Added variability in patient repertoires may stem from differing immunosuppressive treatments.

The V gene's germline CDR1 is MDHEN and CDR2 SYDVKM. The CDR3 consists of 18 residues. The clonotype originates from a human donor with ulcerative colitis or Crohn's disease, or a healthy co-twin of an affected twin (not recorded which). The sample comprised blood. The V gene is TRBV28, the J gene TRBJ2-3; TCRdb calls TRBD2, which cannot be checked without DNA. The CDR3 loop reads CASSLTSGGLASTDTQYF. Supplemented by reference TRBV28 and TRBJ2-3, the full variable domain reads DVKVTQSSRYLVKRTGEKVFLECVQDMDHENMFWYRQDPGLGLRLIYFSYDVKMKEKGDIPEGYSVSREKKERFSLILESASTNQTSMYLCASSLTSGGLASTDTQYFGPGTRLTVL.